This T cell receptor (beta chain) stems from a study of T cells in localized non-small cell lung cancer. Broader study findings: Clonality peaked in uninvolved adjacent lung rather than tumor.

The data were produced by immunoSEQ multiplex PCR, yet TCRdb's version contains in-frame clones alone and is incomplete. The sample gives tens of thousands of clones, roughly 77% of which show up once; roughly 17% is in the top ten. To note about this clone: What it binds is unknown.

The TCR originated in a man aged 40 to 70 with stage I squamous cell lung carcinoma. Sequences were derived from peripheral blood, sampled before any cancer treatment.

This chain's CDR3 is CAISSTGLSYEQYF. CDR3 bases: TGTGCCATCAGCTCGACAGGGCTCTCCTACGAGCAGTACTTC. This chain joins TRBV10-3 and TRBJ2-7, with 7 bases that match TRBD1. Germline values: CDR1 ENHRY, CDR2 SYGVKD. Germline trimming cut 6 bases from V and 0 bases from J; bases unmatched to any gene: 5. CDR3 length: 14 amino acids.